This section outlines one TCR beta chain sequence together with its context. Its antigen is not known. The TCRbeta library was prepared with unique molecular identifiers. In TCRdb, the PCR reads were re-called with MiXCR into one record per CDR3 protein. The table lists about 510,000 distinct CDR3 sequences, 11% of them singletons. This entry comes from a study of T-cell reconstitution after alpha-beta-depleted transplantation in children. Study observations and caveats: The origin of high day-60 TCRbeta diversity in some patients lay in surviving recipient T cells and thymic progenitors. Newly made T cells mostly supplied T-cell counts and diversity one year after transplant. Reported findings indicate that, about two months after transplant, alpha-beta T cells came from several hundred expanded clones, which were derived from non-depleted graft cells.

Sequencing was performed on PBMCs, mostly from graft donor cells, taken 180 days after TCRalphabeta/CD19-depleted stem cell transplant. The sequence was obtained from a female patient between 2 and 15 years old who had a stem cell transplant for aplastic anemia, so the T cells may come from the graft donor.

CDR3 loop: CASSLAGQLYSGNTIYF. DNA of the CDR3: TGTGCCAGCAGCTTAGCGGGTCAGCTGTACTCCGGAAACACCATATATTTT. The V and J genes are TRBV7-2 and TRBJ1-3; D gene unclear. The germline V gene encodes CDR1 SGHTA and CDR2 FQGNSA. V was clipped by 0 bases and J by 4 bases, with 16 bases between them. The length of the CDR3 is 17 residues. The full variable domain, completed using reference TRBV7-2 and TRBJ1-3, is GAGVSQSPSNKVTEKGKDVELRCDPISGHTALYWYRQSLGQGLEFLIYFQGNSAPDKSGLPSDRFSAERTGGSVSTLTIQRTQQEDSAVYLCASSLAGQLYSGNTIYFGEGSWLTVV.